This TCR beta chain derives from a study of T cell responses to AZD1222 COVID-19 vaccine (dated by TCRdb to the early 2020s). In terms of the full investigation: AZD1222 recipients whose second dose came at about 4 weeks and those whose second dose came at about 12 weeks were combined into one group, since spike-specific TCR depth and breadth did not differ between the two schedules. TCR sequencing was performed for about 250 trial participants, of whom about 200 were given two doses of AZD1222 and approximately 25 were given two doses of MenACWY control vaccine. Trial participants were enrolled by age into subgroups of 18-55, 56-69 and 70-plus years, and around 150, 28 and 57 TCR-sequenced participants, respectively, were included in these subgroups. Broader findings and caveats from the paper: The 56-69-year group was small, and its depth increase did not reach significance, likely because of low power. Vaccine-associated CD4 TCRs spanned the whole spike protein, with dominant responses in regions 160-218 and 743-854. Spike-specific TCR breadth and depth rose significantly after two AZD1222 doses compared with day 0 and with MenACWY recipients. Participants were mostly white British, with more females than males. The authors suggested clonal diversity may have been underestimated. Conclusions about previously exposed vaccinees were limited because only six AZD1222 recipients were SARS-CoV-2 seropositive at baseline. Nearly half of unique spike-specific TCRs reportedly recognized epitopes outside regions mutated in the B.1.351 and B.1.1.7 variants. Because no day 14 peak-response samples were available, the repertoires could be characterized only after the peak T cell response.

The CDR3 regions of human TCRbeta chains were analyzed by immunosequencing. Turning to the authors' computational methods: Repertoire TCRs were checked for matches against a reference library of SARS-CoV-2-specific TCRs that had been generated using the MIRA antigen-specificity platform. Breadth was defined as the fraction of unique TCRs that were SARS-CoV-2-associated, and depth was defined as the fraction of total T cells that were SARS-CoV-2-associated. Using the MIRA data, every spike-specific TCR was mapped to the spike region that the TCR reacted to and assigned to either a CD4 or a CD8 class. Log10-transformed breadth and depth values were compared by one-way ANOVA with Sidak's multiple comparisons tests. The clones in this table, taken by TCRdb from immuneACCESS, are in-frame only. Not every clone is retained; where verified, under half of the shortfall comes from an unresolved V gene, and the cause of the rest is unknown. That table is the source of V, J and clone size, and D and trimming were worked out from the DNA. The sample table holds over 150,000 clones, of which around 88% were seen once. The top ten hold approximately 0.5% of the sample.

The sample's time point label, in plain terms: baseline before first vaccination. Vaccinee samples came from UK trials COV001 and COV002, including a single-blind randomized controlled phase 2/3 trial of AZD1222 (ChAdOx1 nCoV-19) in healthy adults. For TCRbeta chain sequencing, PBMC samples were collected from trial participants at day 0 and at day 28 after the second dose. As regards this clone: The antigen it recognizes is unknown. No base-level quality is on record; no much larger clone is a single base apart.

There are 16 amino acids in the CDR3, from cysteine to phenylalanine inclusive. This entry keeps only the CDR3 DNA: 48 bases, framed from base 1. For CDR1 and CDR2, the germline V gene (reference sequence) lists MNHEY and SMNVEV. V ends up 5 bases short and J 0 bases short, with an unmatched junction base count of 10. This specimen was peripheral blood, taken on day 0 of AZD1222 vaccination. The rearrangement combines TRBV27 with TRBJ2-7; a stretch of 7 junction bases matches TRBD2. The source of this sequence is an adult in good health. The CDR3 is CASSPGRAPGSYEQYF. The DNA sequence is as follows: TGTGCCAGCAGTCCGGGGAGGGCCCCGGGCTCCTACGAGCAGTACTTC.